A selection of T cell receptor beta chains follows, all from one sample in a study of T-cell memory formation after mild COVID-19. One entry per CDR3 protein, called by TCRdb with MiXCR from the 5' RACE reads. The sample includes about 180,000 distinct CDR3 sequences, roughly 18% of them seen just once. The sequenced sample was PBMCs or a T cell subset sorted from them (not recorded which). Receptor source: a man younger than 35 who had mild COVID-19 (a few samples of this study predate the infection). Cell type and time point are not known. Both conserved end residues are part of each CDR3. The D gene is left open where the match is weak.

CDR3 protein: CASRPRWGGASGANVLTF
D gene: -
V gene: TRBV12-3/TRBV12-4

CDR3 protein: CASSYGRGQTYTEAFF
D gene: TRBD1
V gene: TRBV6-5

CDR3 protein: CASSKGWGTPLNEQFF
D gene: -
V gene: TRBV28

CDR3 protein: CASSLKRGYGDTQYF
D gene: TRBD2
V gene: TRBV14

CDR3 protein: CASSSQGASPLHF
D gene: TRBD1
V gene: TRBV6-5

CDR3 protein: CASSTRVGNQPQHF
D gene: -
V gene: TRBV27

CDR3 protein: CASSPSLTGLNTEAFF
D gene: -
V gene: TRBV18

CDR3 protein: CASSITGTGETEQFF
D gene: TRBD1
V gene: TRBV9

CDR3 protein: CASSFLGAPDTQYF
D gene: -
V gene: TRBV5-1

CDR3 protein: CASSLVEDTQYF
D gene: -
V gene: TRBV7-9

CDR3 protein: CASSAQTGPTYEQYF
D gene: -
V gene: TRBV5-1

CDR3 protein: CASSYSSGGGNGYTF
D gene: -
V gene: TRBV6-5

CDR3 protein: CASSEGQGIQETQYF
D gene: TRBD1
V gene: TRBV9

CDR3 protein: CASVGLDNHEQFF
D gene: -
V gene: TRBV7-9

CDR3 protein: CASSLRTAATNEKLFF
D gene: -
V gene: TRBV5-1

CDR3 protein: CASSPHRDTTTGELFF
D gene: -
V gene: TRBV5-1

CDR3 protein: CSASGGTSGVTDTQYF
D gene: TRBD2
V gene: TRBV20-1

CDR3 protein: CATSDPPLAHGYTF
D gene: -
V gene: TRBV24-1